A single sample gave rise to the 24 T cell receptor beta chains below, sequenced in a study of blood T cells in healthy people across ages. A second about 7 to 11 cycle PCR used barcoded and J-beta primers. TCRdb reanalysed the 5' RACE reads using MiXCR and keeps one entry per CDR3 protein. The data contain over 1,500,000 distinct CDR3 sequences, less than 50% of them seen just once; the ten biggest clones take up around 2.1%. The sequenced sample consisted of blood. The receptors were gathered from a woman aged 40 to 49 in good health.

The chain uses TRBV5-1 and TRBJ1-5; the D gene is possibly TRBD1 (5 bases). This CDR3 comprises 16 residues. The ends were cut back, 4 bases at V and 3 bases at J, with 17 bases in the middle. Germline lookup yields CDR1 SGHRS and CDR2 YFSETQ. The CDR3 is CASSLRRQKTNQPQHF. CDR3 DNA: TGCGCCAGCAGCCTACGCCGACAGAAAACCAATCAGCCCCAGCATTTT.

V and J are TRBV7-9 and TRBJ2-7, with TRBD1 identical over 7 bases. With V trimmed by 5 bases and J by 3 bases, 10 bases remained unmatched. The CDR3 sequence is 15 residues long. The V gene's germline CDR1 is SEHNR and CDR2 FQNEAQ (reference sequence). CDR3 residues: CASSMAGDRIYEQYF. The CDR3 DNA follows: TGTGCCAGCAGCATGGCCGGGGACAGAATCTACGAGCAGTACTTC.

This chain uses TRBV5-1 with TRBJ2-6, with TRBD1 identical over 10 bases. V was pared by 3 bases and J by 4 bases, with 10 bases of the junction left unmatched. In germline, CDR1 is SGHRS, CDR2 YFSETQ. The CDR3 spans 18 residues. The CDR3 loop is CASSYFWTGGPGANVLTF. The CDR3 DNA reads as TGCGCCAGCAGCTATTTCTGGACAGGGGGACCCGGGGCCAACGTCCTGACTTTC.

To note about this clonotype: A read error is possible here, since a much larger clone lies one base away. This chain connects TRBV6-6 to TRBJ2-4; 7 nucleotides agree with TRBD1. V gave up 6 bases and J gave up 13 bases; unmatched junction bases: 9. CDR1 and CDR2 (germline): MNHNY, SVGAGI (reference sequence). CDR3 length: 12 residues. CDR3 sequence: CASSPGTEEQYF. The CDR3 DNA reads TGTGCCAGCAGCCCCGGGACAGAAGAGCAGTACTTC.

CDR3 loop: CASSQVGTENTEAFF. The CDR3 bases are TGTGCCAGCAGCCAAGTGGGAACTGAGAACACTGAAGCTTTCTTT. The chain couples TRBV4-2 to TRBJ1-1; D unresolved. This CDR3 contains 15 residues. The V end lost 1 base, the J end lost 1 base, and 10 bases lay between the germline ends. Germline loops: CDR1 LGHNA, CDR2 YNFKEQ.

The chain has TRBV6-2 or TRBV6-3 and TRBJ2-1; TRBD1 agrees at 7 bases. This CDR3 contains 16 residues. CDR1 and CDR2 (germline): MNHEY, SVGEGT. V was pared by 5 bases and J by 4 bases, with 11 bases of the junction left unmatched. CDR3 in amino acids: CASSAFAGTVYNEQFF. CDR3 nucleotide sequence: TGTGCCAGCAGTGCCTTTGCCGGGACAGTATACAATGAGCAGTTCTTC.

This clonotype was observed a few times. The chain recombines TRBV6-5 with TRBJ2-6; perhaps TRBD2 as D (6 bases). V lost 2 bases and J 2 bases, leaving 10 bases between the germline ends. Germline CDR1 MNHEY, CDR2 SVGAGI. This CDR3 region has 16 residues. CDR3 sequence: CASSYEGTAGANVLTF. In nucleotides, the CDR3 is TGTGCCAGCAGTTACGAGGGGACTGCTGGGGCCAACGTCCTGACTTTC.

This CDR3 reads CASSQRDRGQDYGYTF. Written as DNA, the CDR3 is TGTGCCAGCAGTCAACGTGACAGGGGGCAGGACTATGGCTACACCTTC. This chain connects TRBV7-9 to TRBJ1-2, with 10 nucleotides matching TRBD1. V lost 6 bases, J lost 3 bases, and 10 bases stayed unmatched. The CDR3 sequence is 16 residues long. Germline lookup yields CDR1 SEHNR and CDR2 FQNEAQ (reference sequence). The full variable domain, completed using reference TRBV7-9 and TRBJ1-2, is DTGVSQNPRHKITKRGQNVTFRCDPISEHNRLYWYRQTLGQGPEFLTYFQNEAQLEKSRLLSDRFSAERPKGSFSTLEIQRTEQGDSAMYLCASSQRDRGQDYGYTFGSGTRLTVV.

The rearrangement joins TRBV4-1 to TRBJ2-5, with D possibly being TRBD1 (5 bases). The CDR3 consists of 13 residues. Per the germline V gene, CDR1 is MGHRA and CDR2 is YSYEKL. Trimming shortened V by 5 bases and J by 5 bases, and 12 bases separated the two germline ends. CDR3 amino acids: CASSGIKGETQYF. In nucleotides, the CDR3 is TGCGCCAGCAGCGGGATAAAGGGGGAGACCCAGTACTTC.

The rearrangement joins TRBV9 to TRBJ1-2; D uncertain. Trimming removed 6 bases at V and 10 bases at J, with 7 bases between. There are 9 residues in the CDR3. Germline CDR1 is SGDLS and CDR2 is YYNGEE. The CDR3 loop is CASNEAYTF. The CDR3 DNA follows: TGTGCCAGCAACGAGGCCTACACCTTC.

This clonotype has a handful of counts. The chain joins TRBV27 to TRBJ2-5; D call uncertain. The CDR3 spans 12 residues. Trimming took off 7 bases at V and 5 bases at J, with 11 bases between the two ends. The germline CDR1 and CDR2 sequences are MNHEY and SMNVEV (reference sequence). DNA of the CDR3: TGTGCCAGCAAATCTAATACGGAGACCCAGTACTTC. It codes for CASKSNTETQYF.

A single count supports this clonotype. The rearrangement uses TRBV9 and TRBJ1-2; 7 bases fit TRBD1. This CDR3 spans 14 amino acids. Trimming took 3 bases from V and 7 from J; bases not matched to a gene: 9. The germline V gene encodes CDR1 SGDLS and CDR2 YYNGEE. The CDR3 loop reads CASSAGGDSSGYTF. For the CDR3, the DNA is TGTGCCAGCAGCGCGGGGGGGGACAGCTCTGGCTACACCTTC.

The chain combines TRBV12-3 or TRBV12-4 with TRBJ2-1, with TRBD2 identical over 7 bases. This CDR3 is built from 11 residues. V lost 6 bases and J lost 8; bases outside the gene matches: 1. CDR3 sequence reads: CASSGLDEQFF. DNA of the CDR3: TGTGCCAGCAGCGGACTAGATGAGCAGTTCTTC.

In this sample, this clonotype turned up a few times. The chain joins TRBV7-9 to TRBJ2-7; no reliable D call. Trimming removed 5 bases at V and 6 bases at J, with 11 bases between. The length of the CDR3 is 12 residues. The germline gives CDR1 SEHNR, CDR2 FQNEAQ (reference sequence). DNA of the CDR3: TGTGCCAGCAGCGTCTGGATGGGCGAGCAGTACTTC. It yields the protein CASSVWMGEQYF.

The gene calls are TRBV3-1 and TRBJ2-4; D tentatively fits TRBD1 or TRBD2 (5 bases each). Trimming cost V 0 bases and J 13 bases, with 13 bases left between them. The germline gives CDR1 LGHDT, CDR2 YNNKEL (reference sequence). CDR3 size: 13 residues. The CDR3 protein is CASSQEGPSLQYF. Here the CDR3 DNA reads TGTGCCAGCAGCCAAGAGGGACCCTCCCTGCAGTACTTC.

V usage is TRBV5-1 and J usage is TRBJ2-7, with D perhaps assigned TRBD1 or TRBD2 (5 bases each). The J call may be faulty, since TRBJ2-5 better matches the DNA end. The CDR3 runs 14 residues. CDR1 and CDR2 from the germline V gene are SGHRS and YFSETQ. For the CDR3, the DNA is TGCGCCAGCAGTTTCAATGCTGGGGGAGAGACCCAGTACTTC. Its translation is CASSFNAGGETQYF.

A note on this clonotype: At one end the junction does not follow the germline gene, possibly because of a read error. The chain uses TRBV7-2 and TRBJ2-4; TRBD1 is a possible D gene (6 bases). In germline, CDR1 is SGHTA, CDR2 FQGNSA. The CDR3 contains 15 residues. CDR3: CACSSQGSLISEQYF. CDR3 in DNA: TGTGCCTGCAGCTCCCAGGGGAGTTTGATCAGTGAGCAGTACTTC.

This clonotype is a singleton in its sample. The chain uses TRBV7-9 and TRBJ2-5, with D hard to call. The DNA end is a closer match to TRBJ2-7, so the J assignment may be wrong. CDR1 is SEHNR and CDR2 is FQNEAQ in the germline V gene (reference sequence). The CDR3 is made up of 13 amino acids. The CDR3 is CASSLEVFDEQYF. The CDR3 nucleotides are TGTGCCAGCAGCCTCGAGGTTTTCGACGAGCAGTACTTC.

Regarding this clonotype: Its ends do not fully match the called genes, so a read error is possible. This rearrangement joins TRBV28 to TRBJ2-2; D might be TRBD1 or TRBD2, each matching 6 bases. The CDR3 totals 18 residues. Germline V lookup: CDR1 MDHEN, CDR2 SYDVKM. As DNA, the CDR3 is TGTGCCAGCAGCAGTTCCACTAGGGGGGAGTTATTCGCCGGGGAGCCGTTTTTT. Translated: CASSSSTRGELFAGEPFF.

The V gene is TRBV20-1, the J gene TRBJ1-2; a possible D gene is TRBD1 (6 bases). Germline V gene sequence: CDR1 DFQATT, CDR2 SNEGSKA (reference sequence). Between the trimmed V and J ends, which lost 3 bases and 0 bases, there was a span of 14 bases. The CDR3 length is 15 residues. For the CDR3, the DNA is TGCAGTGCTAGTCCGTCAGGGGCGTCTAACTATGGCTACACCTTC. This translates into CSASPSGASNYGYTF.

J is TRBJ1-1 and V is TRBV29-1; no reliable D call. The CDR3 loop spans 11 amino acids. Looked up from germline, CDR1 is SQVTM and CDR2 is ANQGSEA. The germline V and J ends were trimmed by 3 bases and 2 bases, with 4 bases remaining between them. This chain's CDR3 is CSVELNTEAFF. In DNA, the CDR3 is TGCAGCGTTGAGTTAAACACTGAAGCTTTCTTT.

V usage is TRBV10-3 and J usage is TRBJ1-5, with D unresolved. V dropped 4 bases and J dropped 2 bases, with 12 bases sitting between them. CDR3 length: 15 residues. Germline CDR1 reads ENHRY; CDR2 reads SYGVKD. In DNA, the CDR3 is TGTGCCATCAGTGCGGGCAGTCAGGGCAATCAGCCCCAGCATTTT. This translates into CAISAGSQGNQPQHF.

This clonotype was recorded once. The chain uses TRBV3-1 and TRBJ2-5; D is uncertain. The germline CDR1 and CDR2 sequences are LGHDT and YNNKEL (reference sequence). V was trimmed by 6 bases and J by 5 bases, leaving 10 bases between them. The CDR3 extends over 12 amino acids. The DNA for the CDR3 is TGTGCCAGCAGTCCCGTCACCGAGACCCAGTACTTC. Translated: CASSPVTETQYF.

V usage is TRBV4-3 and J usage is TRBJ2-1; weak D call: TRBD1 (5 bases). CDR1 is LGHNA, CDR2 YSLEER, per germline. The V gene lost 0 bases and the J gene lost 5 bases, with 8 bases spanning the gap. This CDR3 is built from 14 residues. The DNA of the CDR3 is TGCGCCAGCAGCCAAGATGGCAGGGACAATGAGCAGTTCTTC. This encodes CASSQDGRDNEQFF.